This TCR beta chain is from a study of CD8 T cells in Susac syndrome. In germline, CDR1 is SGHNT, CDR2 YYREEE (reference sequence). The CDR3 is made up of 14 amino acids. Trimming took 4 bases from V and 2 from J, leaving 13 bases between them. Random-hexamer reverse transcription was applied to roughly 0.45 to 1 ug RNA. Using its own MiXCR run on the immunoSEQ multiplex PCR reads, TCRdb lists one record per CDR3 protein. In the table there are about 66,000 distinct CDR3 sequences, about 94% of which are singletons. Input material: CD8+ T cells from PBMCs. This receptor was identified in a human donor with multiple sclerosis. The genes are TRBV5-4 and TRBJ2-7; no clear D. The CDR3 sequence is CASSGNYPPYEQYF. The CDR3 region has the DNA TGTGCCAGCAGCGGGAACTACCCTCCCTACGAGCAGTACTTC.